These T cell receptor beta chains were read from a single sample in a study of blood T cells in healthy people across ages. One entry per CDR3 protein, called by TCRdb with MiXCR from the 5' RACE reads. The sample comprises 1.5 million or so distinct CDR3 sequences, 42% of which are singletons, and 7% to 9.5% rests with the top ten. Sequencing was performed on blood. The receptors were gathered from a woman between 18 and 30 years old in good health. The CDR3 runs from the conserved cysteine through the conserved F or W. Fields, in order: V gene, D gene, J gene, CDR3 protein. A D gene is named only where the DNA matches it firmly.

v_call: TRBV20-1; d_call: -; j_call: TRBJ1-2; cdr3_aa: CSARDRRQTSNYGYTF
v_call: TRBV4-1; d_call: -; j_call: TRBJ1-1; cdr3_aa: CASSQFRRTVNTEAFF
v_call: TRBV18; d_call: TRBD2; j_call: TRBJ2-7; cdr3_aa: CASFPGGDASYEQYF
v_call: TRBV27; d_call: -; j_call: TRBJ1-2; cdr3_aa: CASNMAGGLPYGYTF
v_call: TRBV2; d_call: TRBD1; j_call: TRBJ2-1; cdr3_aa: CASKRTGDDEQFF
v_call: TRBV3-1; d_call: TRBD1; j_call: TRBJ2-1; cdr3_aa: CASSQETGFNEQFF
v_call: TRBV27; d_call: TRBD1; j_call: TRBJ2-3; cdr3_aa: CASSPTGRQGPDTQYF
v_call: TRBV10-2; d_call: TRBD1; j_call: TRBJ2-1; cdr3_aa: CASRDRPSSYNEQFF
v_call: TRBV14; d_call: -; j_call: TRBJ1-3; cdr3_aa: CASSRAGNTIYF
v_call: TRBV3-1; d_call: TRBD2; j_call: TRBJ2-5; cdr3_aa: CASSQAPGLAPEQYF
v_call: TRBV11-3; d_call: TRBD2; j_call: TRBJ2-5; cdr3_aa: CASSLGGLAGEETQYF
v_call: TRBV6-6; d_call: -; j_call: TRBJ1-5; cdr3_aa: CATSLWDSNQPQHF
v_call: TRBV29-1; d_call: -; j_call: TRBJ2-1; cdr3_aa: CSVDQAFNEQFF
v_call: TRBV7-2; d_call: TRBD2; j_call: TRBJ2-3; cdr3_aa: CASSRRLADTDTQYF
v_call: TRBV7-3; d_call: -; j_call: TRBJ2-3; cdr3_aa: CASSLAHSTDTQYF
v_call: TRBV24-1; d_call: -; j_call: TRBJ1-2; cdr3_aa: CATNQGAALDYGYTF
v_call: TRBV5-1; d_call: TRBD2; j_call: TRBJ2-3; cdr3_aa: CASSSLAGGLIVTDTQYF
v_call: TRBV4-1; d_call: TRBD1; j_call: TRBJ1-2; cdr3_aa: CASSQSDRARYTF
v_call: TRBV5-1; d_call: TRBD2; j_call: TRBJ2-5; cdr3_aa: CASSLILAGGETQYF
v_call: TRBV3-1; d_call: -; j_call: TRBJ2-7; cdr3_aa: CASSQGLASHPEQYF
v_call: TRBV29-1; d_call: -; j_call: TRBJ2-1; cdr3_aa: CSVEDRARGHNEQFF
v_call: TRBV2; d_call: -; j_call: TRBJ2-4; cdr3_aa: CASSEREAKNIQYF
v_call: TRBV10-3; d_call: TRBD2; j_call: TRBJ2-7; cdr3_aa: CAIRPREGLIYEQYF
v_call: TRBV20-1; d_call: TRBD1; j_call: TRBJ2-5; cdr3_aa: CSARVRTGPETQYF
v_call: TRBV13; d_call: TRBD1; j_call: TRBJ1-2; cdr3_aa: CASSTGTEINYGYTF
v_call: TRBV3-1; d_call: -; j_call: TRBJ2-5; cdr3_aa: CASSQDWGERQQYF
v_call: TRBV2; d_call: TRBD1; j_call: TRBJ2-5; cdr3_aa: CASRGTGSETQYF
v_call: TRBV7-8; d_call: -; j_call: TRBJ2-1; cdr3_aa: CASSLETFNLNEQFF
v_call: TRBV24-1; d_call: -; j_call: -; cdr3_aa: CATSDFVDSAYEQYF
v_call: TRBV6-5; d_call: -; j_call: TRBJ2-7; cdr3_aa: CASSPRQVSSYEQYF
v_call: TRBV2; d_call: -; j_call: TRBJ2-7; cdr3_aa: CASSESRGASYEQYF
v_call: TRBV20-1; d_call: TRBD1; j_call: TRBJ1-1; cdr3_aa: CSADRGRTGAFF
v_call: TRBV27; d_call: TRBD2; j_call: TRBJ2-1; cdr3_aa: CASSSPLPGTSGRAYNNEQFF
v_call: TRBV10-3; d_call: -; j_call: TRBJ2-1; cdr3_aa: CAITSTASSSYNEQFF
v_call: TRBV7-2; d_call: -; j_call: TRBJ2-7; cdr3_aa: CASSFQGKGYEQYF
v_call: TRBV7-9; d_call: -; j_call: TRBJ2-5; cdr3_aa: CASVGAGQETQYF
v_call: TRBV21-1; d_call: -; j_call: TRBJ2-3; cdr3_aa: CASSKGGTLGHDGADTQYF
v_call: TRBV3-1; d_call: TRBD1; j_call: -; cdr3_aa: CASSQEGQGPYEQYF
v_call: TRBV10-3; d_call: -; j_call: TRBJ2-3; cdr3_aa: CAIRGVEVDDTQYF
v_call: TRBV20-1; d_call: TRBD2; j_call: TRBJ2-5; cdr3_aa: CSTPWDLAGTETQYF
v_call: TRBV20-1; d_call: TRBD2; j_call: TRBJ2-7; cdr3_aa: CSAVRAGMGEQYF
v_call: TRBV6-6; d_call: TRBD1; j_call: TRBJ1-2; cdr3_aa: CASSYTTGGRYTF
v_call: TRBV27; d_call: -; j_call: TRBJ2-5; cdr3_aa: CASSPSFGETQYF
v_call: TRBV7-2; d_call: TRBD2; j_call: TRBJ2-2; cdr3_aa: CASSSSRLAGGLANTGELFF
v_call: TRBV6-5; d_call: -; j_call: TRBJ1-2; cdr3_aa: CASSPGAVIGYTF
v_call: TRBV12-3/TRBV12-4; d_call: TRBD2; j_call: TRBJ2-5; cdr3_aa: CASSLRSGGVVDEQYF
v_call: TRBV6-5; d_call: TRBD2; j_call: TRBJ2-1; cdr3_aa: CASSPGSGGAIEQFF
v_call: TRBV6-5; d_call: -; j_call: TRBJ2-7; cdr3_aa: CASSYSRLPNNEQYF
v_call: TRBV2; d_call: -; j_call: TRBJ2-1; cdr3_aa: CASSEWEDEQFF
v_call: TRBV27; d_call: TRBD1; j_call: TRBJ1-6; cdr3_aa: CASSLGNRGLSSPLHF